This T cell receptor (beta chain) was captured in a study of T-cell memory formation after mild COVID-19. Study details: Each donor largely had its own TCR clusters. Overall study findings and caveats: Among contracting clones, CD4+ were mainly CM/EM and CD8+ enriched in EMRA. Clones that got smaller from day 15 to 85 had even CD4/CD8, while clones growing later tipped toward CD4+. The study detected some responding clones in pre-infection memory, suggesting cross-reactive memory joined.

Details on this clonotype: Its antigen is currently unknown.

TCRdb itself ran the 5' RACE reads through MiXCR, one entry per CDR3 protein. Of 500,000 to 600,000 distinct CDR3 sequences in the sample, under 20% were seen once. The source of this sequence is an adult woman who had mild COVID-19 (a few samples of this study predate the infection). Cell type and time point are not known. The source material was PBMCs or a T cell subset sorted from them (not recorded which).

CDR3 DNA sequence: TGCGCCAGCAGCCAAGCCGCAGGGGGAAATTACGGCTACAATGAGCAGTTCTTC. It specifies CASSQAAGGNYGYNEQFF. This chain links TRBV4-1 with TRBJ2-1; 7 positions match TRBD1. Germline CDR1 MGHRA, CDR2 YSYEKL. The CDR3 extends over 18 amino acids. V shed 1 base, J shed 3 bases, and the junction held 12 bases outside the gene matches.